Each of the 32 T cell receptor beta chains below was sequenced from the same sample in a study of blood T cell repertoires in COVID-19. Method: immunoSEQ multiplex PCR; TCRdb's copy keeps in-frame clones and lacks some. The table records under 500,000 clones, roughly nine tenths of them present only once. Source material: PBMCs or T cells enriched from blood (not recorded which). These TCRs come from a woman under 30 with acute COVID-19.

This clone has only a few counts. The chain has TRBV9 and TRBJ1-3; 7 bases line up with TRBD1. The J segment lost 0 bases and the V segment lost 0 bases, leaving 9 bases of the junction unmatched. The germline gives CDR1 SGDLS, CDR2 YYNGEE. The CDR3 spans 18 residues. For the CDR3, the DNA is TGTGCCAGCAGCGTAGGTCCCCCGGACAGGAGCTCTGGAAACACCATATATTTT. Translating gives CASSVGPPDRSSGNTIYF.

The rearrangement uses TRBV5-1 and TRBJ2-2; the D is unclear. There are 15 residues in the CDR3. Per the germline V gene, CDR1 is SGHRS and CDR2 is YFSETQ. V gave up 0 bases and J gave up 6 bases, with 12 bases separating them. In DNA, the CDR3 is TGCGCCAGCAGCTTGGCTGGGTTGCGGTCCGGGGAGCTGTTTTTT. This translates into CASSLAGLRSGELFF.

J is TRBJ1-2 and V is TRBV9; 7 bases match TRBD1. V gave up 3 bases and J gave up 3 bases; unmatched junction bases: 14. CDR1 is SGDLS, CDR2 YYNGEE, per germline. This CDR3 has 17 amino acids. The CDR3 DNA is TGTGCCAGCAGCGCTTCCCCATCCGACAGGGAGGACTATGGCTACACCTTC. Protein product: CASSASPSDREDYGYTF.

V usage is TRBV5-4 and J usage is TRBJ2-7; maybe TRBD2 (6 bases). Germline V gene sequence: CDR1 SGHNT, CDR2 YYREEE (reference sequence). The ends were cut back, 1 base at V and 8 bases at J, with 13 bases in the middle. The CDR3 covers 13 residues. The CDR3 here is CASSLPEGIKQYF. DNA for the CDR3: TGTGCCAGCAGCTTGCCGGAGGGGATCAAGCAGTACTTC.

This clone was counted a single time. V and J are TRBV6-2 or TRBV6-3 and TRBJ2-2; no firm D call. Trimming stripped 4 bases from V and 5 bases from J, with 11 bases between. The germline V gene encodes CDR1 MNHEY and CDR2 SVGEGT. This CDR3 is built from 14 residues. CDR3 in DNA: TGTGCCAGCAGTTGGAACAGCAATACCGGGGAGCTGTTTTTT. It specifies CASSWNSNTGELFF.

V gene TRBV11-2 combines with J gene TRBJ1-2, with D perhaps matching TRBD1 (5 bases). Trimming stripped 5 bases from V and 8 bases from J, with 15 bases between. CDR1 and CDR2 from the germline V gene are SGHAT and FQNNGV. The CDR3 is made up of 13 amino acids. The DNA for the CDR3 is TGTGCCAGCAGCGCGTCCAGGGTTGAGGGCTACACCTTC. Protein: CASSASRVEGYTF.

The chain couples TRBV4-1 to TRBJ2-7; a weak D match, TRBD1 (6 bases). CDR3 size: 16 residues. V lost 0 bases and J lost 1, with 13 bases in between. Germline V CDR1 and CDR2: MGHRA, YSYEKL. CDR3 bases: TGCGCCAGCAGCCAAGATGAGGGGGTGGGGTCCTACGAGCAGTACTTC. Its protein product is CASSQDEGVGSYEQYF.

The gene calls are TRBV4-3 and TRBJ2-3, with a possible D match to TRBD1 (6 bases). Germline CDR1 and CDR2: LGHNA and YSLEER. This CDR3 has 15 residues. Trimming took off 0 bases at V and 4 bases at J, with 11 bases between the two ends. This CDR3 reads CASSQDPEGADTQYF. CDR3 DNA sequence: TGCGCCAGCAGCCAAGATCCCGAGGGGGCAGATACGCAGTATTTT.

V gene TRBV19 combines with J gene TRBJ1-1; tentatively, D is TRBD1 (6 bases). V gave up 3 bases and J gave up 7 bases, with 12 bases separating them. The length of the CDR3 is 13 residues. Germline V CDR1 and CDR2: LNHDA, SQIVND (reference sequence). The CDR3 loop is CASSIALGGEAFF. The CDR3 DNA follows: TGTGCCAGTAGTATTGCGTTAGGGGGTGAAGCTTTCTTT.

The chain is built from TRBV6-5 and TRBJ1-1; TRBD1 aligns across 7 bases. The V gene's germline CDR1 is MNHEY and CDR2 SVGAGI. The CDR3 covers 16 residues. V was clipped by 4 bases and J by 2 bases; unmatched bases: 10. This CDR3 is CASSSHRQGTNTEAFF. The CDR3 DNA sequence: TGTGCCAGCAGTTCGCACCGACAGGGAACTAACACTGAAGCTTTCTTT.

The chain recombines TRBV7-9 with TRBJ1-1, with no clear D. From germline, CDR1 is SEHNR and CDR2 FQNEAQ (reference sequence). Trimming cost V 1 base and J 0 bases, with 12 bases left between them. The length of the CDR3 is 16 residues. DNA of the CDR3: TGTGCCAGCAGCTTAGTCCCGGCAGGATTGAACACTGAAGCTTTCTTT. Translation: CASSLVPAGLNTEAFF.

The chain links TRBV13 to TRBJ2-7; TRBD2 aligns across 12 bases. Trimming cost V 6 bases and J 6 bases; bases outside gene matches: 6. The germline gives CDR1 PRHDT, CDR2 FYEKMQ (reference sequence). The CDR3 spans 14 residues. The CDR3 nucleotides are TGTGCCAGCAGTTCCGGACTAGCGGGGATCGAGCAGTACTTC. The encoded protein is CASSSGLAGIEQYF.

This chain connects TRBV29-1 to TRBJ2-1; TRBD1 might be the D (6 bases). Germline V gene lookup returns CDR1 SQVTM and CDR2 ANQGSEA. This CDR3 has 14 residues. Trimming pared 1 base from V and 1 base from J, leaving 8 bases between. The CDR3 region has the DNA TGCAGCGTTGAAGCAGGGGATTCCTACAATGAGCAGTTCTTC. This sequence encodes CSVEAGDSYNEQFF.

The CDR3 sequence: CASRGDRANTEAFF. The CDR3 nucleotides read TGTGCCAGCAGGGGGGACAGGGCGAACACTGAAGCTTTCTTT. V gene TRBV2 combines with J gene TRBJ1-1; TRBD1 matches at 9 bases. The CDR3 totals 14 residues. Germline V CDR1 and CDR2: SNHLY, FYNNEI. V gave up 6 bases and J gave up 1 base; unmatched junction bases: 3.

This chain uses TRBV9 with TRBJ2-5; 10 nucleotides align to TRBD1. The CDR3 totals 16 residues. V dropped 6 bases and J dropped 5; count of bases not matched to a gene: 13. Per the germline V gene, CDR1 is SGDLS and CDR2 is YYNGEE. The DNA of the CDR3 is TGTGCCAGCAACCCCTCCGGGACAGGGGACGTTGAGACCCAGTACTTC. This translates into CASNPSGTGDVETQYF.

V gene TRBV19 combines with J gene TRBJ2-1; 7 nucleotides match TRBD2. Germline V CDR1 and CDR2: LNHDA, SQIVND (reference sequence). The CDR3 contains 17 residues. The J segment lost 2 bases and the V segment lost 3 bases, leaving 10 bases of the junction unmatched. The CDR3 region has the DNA TGTGCCAGTAGTATCCTGGAGGGGAGGGCCCCCTACAATGAGCAGTTCTTC. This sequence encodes CASSILEGRAPYNEQFF.

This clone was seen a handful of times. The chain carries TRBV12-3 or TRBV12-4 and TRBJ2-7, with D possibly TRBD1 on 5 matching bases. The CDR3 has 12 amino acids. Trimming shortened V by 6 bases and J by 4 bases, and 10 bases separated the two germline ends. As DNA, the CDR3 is TGTGCCAGCAGCTCGGACACATACGAGCAGTACTTC. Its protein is CASSSDTYEQYF.

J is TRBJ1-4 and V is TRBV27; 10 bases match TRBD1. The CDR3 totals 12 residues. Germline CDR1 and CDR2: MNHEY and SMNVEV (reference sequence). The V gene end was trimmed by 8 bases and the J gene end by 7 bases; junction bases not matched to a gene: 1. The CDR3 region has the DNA TGTGCCAGCGGGGACAGGGGTGAAAAACTGTTTTTT. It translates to CASGDRGEKLFF.

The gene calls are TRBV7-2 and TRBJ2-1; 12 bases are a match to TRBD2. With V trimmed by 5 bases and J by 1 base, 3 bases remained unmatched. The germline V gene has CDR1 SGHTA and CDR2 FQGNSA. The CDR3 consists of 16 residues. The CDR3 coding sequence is TGTGCCAGCAGCCTAACTAGCGGGAGGTCCTACAATGAGCAGTTCTTC. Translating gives CASSLTSGRSYNEQFF.

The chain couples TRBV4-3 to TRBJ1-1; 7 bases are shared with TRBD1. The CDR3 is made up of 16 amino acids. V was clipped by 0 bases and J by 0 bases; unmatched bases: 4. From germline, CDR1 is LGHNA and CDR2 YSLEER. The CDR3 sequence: CASSQDTGQLNTEAFF. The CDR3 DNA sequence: TGCGCCAGCAGCCAAGATACGGGACAGCTGAACACTGAAGCTTTCTTT.

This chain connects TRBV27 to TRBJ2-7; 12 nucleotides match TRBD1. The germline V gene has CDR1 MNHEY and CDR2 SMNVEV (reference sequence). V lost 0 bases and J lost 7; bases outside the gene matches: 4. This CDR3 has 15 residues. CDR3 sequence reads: CASSLSGQGAREQYF. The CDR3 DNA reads TGTGCCAGCAGTTTATCGGGACAGGGGGCGCGGGAGCAGTACTTC.

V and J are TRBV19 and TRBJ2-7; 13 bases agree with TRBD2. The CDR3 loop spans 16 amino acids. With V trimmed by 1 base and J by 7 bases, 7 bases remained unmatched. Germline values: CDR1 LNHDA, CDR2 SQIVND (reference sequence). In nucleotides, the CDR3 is TGTGCCAGTAGTATAGGTAGGACTAGCGGGGGTGATGAGCAGTACTTC. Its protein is CASSIGRTSGGDEQYF.

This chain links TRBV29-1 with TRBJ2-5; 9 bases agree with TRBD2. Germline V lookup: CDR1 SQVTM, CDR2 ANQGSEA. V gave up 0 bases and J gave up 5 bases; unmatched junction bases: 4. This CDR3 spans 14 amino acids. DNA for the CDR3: TGCAGCGTTGAAGATCGTAGCGGGAGCGAGACCCAGTACTTC. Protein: CSVEDRSGSETQYF.

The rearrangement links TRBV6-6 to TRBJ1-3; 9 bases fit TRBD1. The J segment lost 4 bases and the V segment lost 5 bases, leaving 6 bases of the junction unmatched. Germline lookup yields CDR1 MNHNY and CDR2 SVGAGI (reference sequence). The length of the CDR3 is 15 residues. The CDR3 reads CASSTTGGQGNTIYF. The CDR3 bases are TGTGCCAGCAGTACTACAGGGGGCCAAGGAAACACCATATATTTT.

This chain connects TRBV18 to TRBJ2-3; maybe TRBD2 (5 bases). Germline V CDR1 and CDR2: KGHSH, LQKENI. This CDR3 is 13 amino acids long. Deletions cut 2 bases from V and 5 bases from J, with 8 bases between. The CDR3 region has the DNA TGTGCCAGCTCACCAAATGAGGGAGATACGCAGTATTTT. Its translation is CASSPNEGDTQYF.

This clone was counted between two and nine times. CDR3 residues: CASSLRLTANEKLFF. The CDR3 DNA sequence: TGTGCCAGCAGCTTACGTCTTACAGCTAATGAAAAACTGTTTTTT. The chain has TRBV7-9 and TRBJ1-4; D not certain. The CDR3 consists of 15 residues. V lost 2 bases, J lost 3 bases, and 10 bases lay in between. The germline V gene has CDR1 SEHNR and CDR2 FQNEAQ (reference sequence). Supplemented by reference TRBV7-9 and TRBJ1-4, the full variable domain reads DTGVSQNPRHKITKRGQNVTFRCDPISEHNRLYWYRQTLGQGPEFLTYFQNEAQLEKSRLLSDRFSAERPKGSFSTLEIQRTEQGDSAMYLCASSLRLTANEKLFFGSGTQLSVL.

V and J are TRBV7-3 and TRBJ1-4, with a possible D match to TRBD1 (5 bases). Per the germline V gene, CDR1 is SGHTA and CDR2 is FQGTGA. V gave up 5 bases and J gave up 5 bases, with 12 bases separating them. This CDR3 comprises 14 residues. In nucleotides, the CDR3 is TGTGCCAGCAGCGGTCAGGGAGGGAATGAAAAACTGTTTTTT. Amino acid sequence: CASSGQGGNEKLFF.

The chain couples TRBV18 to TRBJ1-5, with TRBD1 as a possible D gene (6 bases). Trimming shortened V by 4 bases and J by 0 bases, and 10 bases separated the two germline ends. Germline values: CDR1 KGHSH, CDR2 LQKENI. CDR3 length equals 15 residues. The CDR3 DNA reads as TGTGCCAGCTCACAGGGGGGGAATAGCAATCAGCCCCAGCATTTT. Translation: CASSQGGNSNQPQHF.

The CDR3 here is CASSQDPAGGPSYEQYF. The CDR3 bases are TGTGCCAGCAGCCAAGATCCGGCGGGTGGGCCCTCCTACGAGCAGTACTTC. The chain employs TRBV3-1 (or the pseudogene TRBV3-2) and TRBJ2-7; tentatively, D is TRBD2 (5 bases). Germline CDR1 reads LGHDT; CDR2 reads YNNKEL (reference sequence). V was trimmed by 0 bases and J by 0 bases, leaving 15 bases between them. CDR3 length equals 17 residues.

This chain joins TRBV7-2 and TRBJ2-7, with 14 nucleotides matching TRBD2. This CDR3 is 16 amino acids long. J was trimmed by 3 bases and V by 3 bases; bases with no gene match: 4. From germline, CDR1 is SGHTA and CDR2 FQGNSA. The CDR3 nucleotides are TGTGCCAGCAGCTTTGGGACTAGCGGGAGAAGCTACGAGCAGTACTTC. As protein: CASSFGTSGRSYEQYF.

This CDR3 is CASSRSGTDNQPQHF. In DNA form, the CDR3 reads TGCGCCAGCAGCCGCTCCGGGACAGATAATCAGCCCCAGCATTTT. This chain joins TRBV4-1 and TRBJ1-5, with 7 bases fitting TRBD1. Germline trimming cut 4 bases from V and 4 bases from J; bases unmatched to any gene: 7. The germline V gene has CDR1 MGHRA and CDR2 YSYEKL. This CDR3 is built from 15 residues.

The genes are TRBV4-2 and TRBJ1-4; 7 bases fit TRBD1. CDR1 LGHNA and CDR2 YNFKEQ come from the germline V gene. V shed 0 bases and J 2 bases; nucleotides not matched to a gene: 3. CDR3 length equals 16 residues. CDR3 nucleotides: TGTGCCAGCAGCCAAGATTGGGGACAGACTAATGAAAAACTGTTTTTT. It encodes CASSQDWGQTNEKLFF.